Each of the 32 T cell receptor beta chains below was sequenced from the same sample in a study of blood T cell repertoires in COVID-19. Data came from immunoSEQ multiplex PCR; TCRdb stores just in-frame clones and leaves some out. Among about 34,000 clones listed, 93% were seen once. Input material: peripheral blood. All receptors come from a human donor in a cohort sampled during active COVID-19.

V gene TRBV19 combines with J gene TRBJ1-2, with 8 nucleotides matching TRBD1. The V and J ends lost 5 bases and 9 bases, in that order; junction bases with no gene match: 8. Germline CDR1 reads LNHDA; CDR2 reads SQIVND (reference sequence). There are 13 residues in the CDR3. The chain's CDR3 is CASSSGQGGSYTF. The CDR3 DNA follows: TGTGCCAGTAGTTCCGGACAGGGAGGGAGCTACACCTTC.

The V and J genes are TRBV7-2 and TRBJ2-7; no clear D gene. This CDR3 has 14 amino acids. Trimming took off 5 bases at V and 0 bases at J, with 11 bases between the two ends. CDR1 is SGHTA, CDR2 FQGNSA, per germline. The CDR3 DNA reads TGTGCCAGCAGCCCGCGGTTGTCCTCCTACGAGCAGTACTTC. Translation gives CASSPRLSSYEQYF.

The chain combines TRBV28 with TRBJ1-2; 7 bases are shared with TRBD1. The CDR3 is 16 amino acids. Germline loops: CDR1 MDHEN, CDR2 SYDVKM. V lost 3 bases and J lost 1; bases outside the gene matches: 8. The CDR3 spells CASSLRDRTINYGYTF. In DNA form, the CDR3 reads TGTGCCAGCAGTTTGAGGGACAGAACTATTAACTATGGCTACACCTTC.

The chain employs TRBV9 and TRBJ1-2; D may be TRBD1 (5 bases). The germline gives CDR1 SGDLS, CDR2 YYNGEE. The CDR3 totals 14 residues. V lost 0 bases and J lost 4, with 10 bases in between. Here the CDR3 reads CASSVGGHPYGYTF. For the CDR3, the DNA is TGTGCCAGCAGCGTAGGAGGACACCCCTATGGCTACACCTTC. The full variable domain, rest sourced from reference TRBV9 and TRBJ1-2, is DSGVTQTPKHLITATGQRVTLRCSPRSGDLSVYWYQQSLDQGLQFLIQYYNGEERAKGNILERFSAQQFPDLHSELNLSSLELGDSALYFCASSVGGHPYGYTFGSGTRLTVV.

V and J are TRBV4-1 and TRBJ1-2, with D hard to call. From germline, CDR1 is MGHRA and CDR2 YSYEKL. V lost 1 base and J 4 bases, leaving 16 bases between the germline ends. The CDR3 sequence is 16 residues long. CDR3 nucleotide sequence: TGCGCCAGCAGCCAAGGATTCGCCCCGCTCGGCTATGGCTACACCTTC. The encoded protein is CASSQGFAPLGYGYTF.

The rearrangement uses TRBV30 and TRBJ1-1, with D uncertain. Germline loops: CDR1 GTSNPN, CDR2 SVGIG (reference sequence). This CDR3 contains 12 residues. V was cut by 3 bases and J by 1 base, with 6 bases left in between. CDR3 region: CAWRWANTEAFF. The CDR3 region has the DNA TGTGCCTGGAGATGGGCGAACACTGAAGCTTTCTTT.

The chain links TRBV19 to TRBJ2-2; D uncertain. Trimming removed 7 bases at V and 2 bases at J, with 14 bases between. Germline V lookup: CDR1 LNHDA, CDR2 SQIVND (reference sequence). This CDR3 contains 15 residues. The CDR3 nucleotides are TGTGCCAGTACGTCGGTGGAGATTAACACCGGGGAGCTGTTTTTT. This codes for CASTSVEINTGELFF. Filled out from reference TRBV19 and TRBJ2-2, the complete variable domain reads DGGITQSPKYLFRKEGQNVTLSCEQNLNHDAMYWYRQDPGQGLRLIYYSQIVNDFQKGDIAEGYSVSREKKESFPLTVTSAQKNPTAFYLCASTSVEINTGELFFGEGSRLTVL.

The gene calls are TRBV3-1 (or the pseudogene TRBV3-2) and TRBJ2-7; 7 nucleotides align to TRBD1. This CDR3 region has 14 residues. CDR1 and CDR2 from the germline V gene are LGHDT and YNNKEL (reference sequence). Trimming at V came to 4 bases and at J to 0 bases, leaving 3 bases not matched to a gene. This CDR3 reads CASSRGQNSYEQYF. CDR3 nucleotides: TGTGCCAGCAGCCGGGGACAGAACTCCTACGAGCAGTACTTC.

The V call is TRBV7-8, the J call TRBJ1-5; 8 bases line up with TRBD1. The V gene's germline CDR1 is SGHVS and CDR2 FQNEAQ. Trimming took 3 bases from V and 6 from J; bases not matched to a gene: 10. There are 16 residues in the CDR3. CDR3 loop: CASSLRLTGAGQPQHF. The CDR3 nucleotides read TGTGCCAGCAGCTTGCGCCTGACAGGGGCGGGTCAGCCCCAGCATTTT.

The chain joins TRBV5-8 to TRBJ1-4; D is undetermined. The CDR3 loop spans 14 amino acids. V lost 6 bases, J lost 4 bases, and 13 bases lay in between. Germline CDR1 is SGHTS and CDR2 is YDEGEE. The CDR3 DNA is TGTGCCAGCACCCCCAGAGGTGGTAATGAAAAACTGTTTTTT. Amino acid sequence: CASTPRGGNEKLFF.

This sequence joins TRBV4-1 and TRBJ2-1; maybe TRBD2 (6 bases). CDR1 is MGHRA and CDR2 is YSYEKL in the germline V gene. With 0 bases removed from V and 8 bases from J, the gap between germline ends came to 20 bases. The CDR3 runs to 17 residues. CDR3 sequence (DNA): TGCGCCAGCAGCCAAGAACGGGCGGGGAGAGCCCGGGATGAGCAGTTCTTC. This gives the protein CASSQERAGRARDEQFF.

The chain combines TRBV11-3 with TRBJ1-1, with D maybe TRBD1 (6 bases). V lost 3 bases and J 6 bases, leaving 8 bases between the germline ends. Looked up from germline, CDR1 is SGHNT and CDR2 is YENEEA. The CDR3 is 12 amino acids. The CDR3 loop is CASSFGQSEAFF. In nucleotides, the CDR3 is TGTGCCAGCAGCTTCGGACAGTCTGAAGCTTTCTTT.

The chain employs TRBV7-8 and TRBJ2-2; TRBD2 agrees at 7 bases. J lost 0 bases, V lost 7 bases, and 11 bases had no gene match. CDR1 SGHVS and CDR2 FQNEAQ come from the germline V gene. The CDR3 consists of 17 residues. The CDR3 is CASNLHSGNPNTGELFF. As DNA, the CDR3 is TGTGCCAGCAACCTCCACAGCGGGAATCCGAACACCGGGGAGCTGTTTTTT.

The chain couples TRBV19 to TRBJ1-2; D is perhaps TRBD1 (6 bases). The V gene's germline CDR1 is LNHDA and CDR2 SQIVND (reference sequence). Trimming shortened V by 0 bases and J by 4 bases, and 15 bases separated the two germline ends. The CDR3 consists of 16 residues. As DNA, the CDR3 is TGTGCCAGTAGTATAGAAAGTGACAGGCAGATCTATGGCTACACCTTC. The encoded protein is CASSIESDRQIYGYTF.

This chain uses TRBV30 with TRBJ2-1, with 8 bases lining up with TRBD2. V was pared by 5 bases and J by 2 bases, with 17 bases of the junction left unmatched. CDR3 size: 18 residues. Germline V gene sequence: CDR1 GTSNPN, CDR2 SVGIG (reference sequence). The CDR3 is CAWQTARPAGGTYNEQFF. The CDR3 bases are TGTGCCTGGCAGACTGCTAGGCCCGCGGGAGGAACCTACAATGAGCAGTTCTTC.

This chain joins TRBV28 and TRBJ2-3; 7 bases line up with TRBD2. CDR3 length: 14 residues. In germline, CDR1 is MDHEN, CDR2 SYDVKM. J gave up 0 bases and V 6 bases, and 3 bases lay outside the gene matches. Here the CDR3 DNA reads TGTGCCAGCAGCAGCGGGATTAGCACAGATACGCAGTATTTT. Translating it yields CASSSGISTDTQYF.

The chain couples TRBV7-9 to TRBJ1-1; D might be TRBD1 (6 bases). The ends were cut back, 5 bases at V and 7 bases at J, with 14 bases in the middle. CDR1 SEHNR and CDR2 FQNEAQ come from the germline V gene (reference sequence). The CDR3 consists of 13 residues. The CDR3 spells CASSHRQAREAFF. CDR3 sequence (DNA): TGTGCCAGCAGCCACCGACAGGCCCGTGAAGCTTTCTTT. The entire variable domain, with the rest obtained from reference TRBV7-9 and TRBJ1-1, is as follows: DTGVSQNPRHKITKRGQNVTFRCDPISEHNRLYWYRQTLGQGPEFLTYFQNEAQLEKSRLLSDRFSAERPKGSFSTLEIQRTEQGDSAMYLCASSHRQAREAFFGQGTRLTVV.

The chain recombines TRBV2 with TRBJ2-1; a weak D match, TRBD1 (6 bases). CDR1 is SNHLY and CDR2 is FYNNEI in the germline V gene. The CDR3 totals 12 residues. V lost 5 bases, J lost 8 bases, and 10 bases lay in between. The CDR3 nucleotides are TGTGCCAGCAGTTCAGGGGAAGATGAGCAGTTCTTC. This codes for CASSSGEDEQFF.

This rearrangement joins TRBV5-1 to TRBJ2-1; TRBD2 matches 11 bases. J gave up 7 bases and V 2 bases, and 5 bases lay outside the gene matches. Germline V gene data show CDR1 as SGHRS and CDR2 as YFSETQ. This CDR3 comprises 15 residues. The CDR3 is CASSFGTSGWNEQFF. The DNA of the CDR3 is TGCGCCAGCAGCTTCGGGACTAGCGGTTGGAATGAGCAGTTCTTC.

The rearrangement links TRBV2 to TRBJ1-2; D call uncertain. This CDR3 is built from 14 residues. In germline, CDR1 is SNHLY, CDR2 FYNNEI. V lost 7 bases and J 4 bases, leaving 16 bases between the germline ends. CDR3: CASTPGSSGYGYTF. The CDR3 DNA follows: TGTGCCAGCACTCCCGGCAGCTCGGGCTATGGCTACACCTTC.

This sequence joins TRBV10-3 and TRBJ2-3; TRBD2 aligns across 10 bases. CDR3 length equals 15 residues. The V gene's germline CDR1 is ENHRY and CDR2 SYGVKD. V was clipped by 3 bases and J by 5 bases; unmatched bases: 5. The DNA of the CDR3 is TGTGCCATCAGTGATGGACTAGCGGTCATAGATACGCAGTATTTT. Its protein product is CAISDGLAVIDTQYF.

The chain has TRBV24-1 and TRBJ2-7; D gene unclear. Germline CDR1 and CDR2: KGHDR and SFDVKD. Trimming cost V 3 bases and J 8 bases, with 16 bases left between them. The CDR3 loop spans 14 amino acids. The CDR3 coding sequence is TGTGCCACCAGTGATCCCACAGAAGCTACGAAGCAGTACTTC. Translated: CATSDPTEATKQYF.

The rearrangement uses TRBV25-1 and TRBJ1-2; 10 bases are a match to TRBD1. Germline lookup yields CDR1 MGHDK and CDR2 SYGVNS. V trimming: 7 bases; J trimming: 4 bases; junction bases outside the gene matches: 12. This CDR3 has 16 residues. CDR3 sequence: CASKPLKGQGSYGYTF. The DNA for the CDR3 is TGTGCCAGCAAACCTCTTAAGGGACAGGGGAGCTATGGCTACACCTTC.

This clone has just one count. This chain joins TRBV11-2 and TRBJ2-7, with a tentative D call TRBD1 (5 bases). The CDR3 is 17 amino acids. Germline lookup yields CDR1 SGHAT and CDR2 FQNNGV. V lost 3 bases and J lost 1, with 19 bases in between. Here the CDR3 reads CASSFLGLSAGSYEQYF. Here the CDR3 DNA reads TGTGCCAGCAGCTTCCTGGGCCTCTCTGCAGGGTCCTACGAGCAGTACTTC.

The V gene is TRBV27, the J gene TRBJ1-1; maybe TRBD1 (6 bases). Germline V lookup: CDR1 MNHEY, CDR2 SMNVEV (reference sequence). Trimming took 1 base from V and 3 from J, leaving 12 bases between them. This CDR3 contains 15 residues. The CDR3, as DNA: TGTGCCAGCAGTTTATTAGGGGGAGGGGACACTGAAGCTTTCTTT. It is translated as CASSLLGGGDTEAFF.

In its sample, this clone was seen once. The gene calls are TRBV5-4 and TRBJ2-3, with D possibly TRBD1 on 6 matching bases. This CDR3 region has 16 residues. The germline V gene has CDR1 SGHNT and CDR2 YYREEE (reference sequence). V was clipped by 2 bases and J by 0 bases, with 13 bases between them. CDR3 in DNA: TGTGCCAGCAGCTTACCGACAGGAGCTAGCACAGATACGCAGTATTTT. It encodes CASSLPTGASTDTQYF. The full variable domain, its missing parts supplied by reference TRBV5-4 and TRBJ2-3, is ETGVTQSPTHLIKTRGQQVTLRCSSQSGHNTVSWYQQALGQGPQFIFQYYREEENGRGNFPPRFSGLQFPNYSSELNVNALELDDSALYLCASSLPTGASTDTQYFGPGTRLTVL.

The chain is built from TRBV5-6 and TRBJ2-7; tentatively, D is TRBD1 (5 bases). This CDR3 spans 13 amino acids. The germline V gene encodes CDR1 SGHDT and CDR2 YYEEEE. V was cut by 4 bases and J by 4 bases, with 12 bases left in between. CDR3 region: CASSHSGLYEQYF. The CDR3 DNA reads TGTGCCAGCAGCCATTCAGGGCTATACGAGCAGTACTTC.

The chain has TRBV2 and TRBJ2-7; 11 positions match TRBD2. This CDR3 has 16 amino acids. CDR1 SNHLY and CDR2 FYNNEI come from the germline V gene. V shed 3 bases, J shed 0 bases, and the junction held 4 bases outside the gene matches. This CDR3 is CASSDWLAGGSYEQYF. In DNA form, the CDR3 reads TGTGCCAGCAGTGATTGGCTAGCGGGGGGCTCCTACGAGCAGTACTTC. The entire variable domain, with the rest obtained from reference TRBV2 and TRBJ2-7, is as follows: EPEVTQTPSHQVTQMGQEVILRCVPISNHLYFYWYRQILGQKVEFLVSFYNNEISEKSEIFDDQFSVERPDGSNFTLKIRSTKLEDSAMYFCASSDWLAGGSYEQYFGPGTRLTVT.

CDR3 nucleotides: TGTGCCAGCAGCGCCCCCGGACTAGCGGGAAGGCACAATGAGCAGTTCTTC. It codes for CASSAPGLAGRHNEQFF. The rearrangement links TRBV9 to TRBJ2-1; TRBD2 matches at 12 bases. Germline V gives CDR1 SGDLS, CDR2 YYNGEE. CDR3 size: 17 residues. With 3 bases clipped from V and 5 bases from J, the junction kept 9 bases outside the gene matches.

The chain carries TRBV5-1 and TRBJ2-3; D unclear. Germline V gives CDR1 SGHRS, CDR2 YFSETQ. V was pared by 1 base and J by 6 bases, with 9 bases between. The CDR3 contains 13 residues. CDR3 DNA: TGCGCCAGCAGCTTGAGGAGCGAGGATACGCAGTATTTT. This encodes CASSLRSEDTQYF.

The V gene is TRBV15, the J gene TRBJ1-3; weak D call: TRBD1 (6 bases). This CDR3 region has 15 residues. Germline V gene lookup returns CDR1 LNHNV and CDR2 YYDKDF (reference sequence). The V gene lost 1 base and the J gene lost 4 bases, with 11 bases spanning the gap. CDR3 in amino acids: CATSRGQGTGNTIYF. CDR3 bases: TGTGCCACCAGCAGAGGTCAAGGGACAGGAAACACCATATATTTT.

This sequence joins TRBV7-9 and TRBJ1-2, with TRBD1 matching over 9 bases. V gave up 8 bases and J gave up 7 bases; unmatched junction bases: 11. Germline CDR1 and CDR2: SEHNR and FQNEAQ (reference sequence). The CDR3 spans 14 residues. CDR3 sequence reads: CASASGDRGSGYTF. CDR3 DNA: TGTGCCAGCGCCTCCGGAGACAGGGGGAGTGGCTACACCTTC.